A few counts support the clone carrying this T cell receptor beta chain. What it recognizes is unknown. This CDR3 is 13 amino acids long. V was pared by 7 bases and J by 6 bases, with 17 bases between. The germline V gene has CDR1 SGHDT and CDR2 YYEEEE. The data belong to a study of T cells after yellow fever vaccination. Study-level findings and limits: Peaking on day 5 versus 15, the secondary response was faster but weaker. FACS-sorted repertoires might harbor abundant contaminating clonotypes from the bulk population. At approximately 95% for CD4 and around 91% for CD8, most primary-vaccination clones showed up again after the booster.

They built TCR cDNA with 5'RACE template switching, a step that put in a universal primer site and UMIs. MiXCR was run by TCRdb on the 5' RACE reads, yielding one entry per CDR3 protein. The profile shows 300,000 to 400,000 distinct CDR3 sequences, roughly 10% of them singletons. The material was CD4+ T cells sorted from PBMCs, obtained 45 days after the yellow fever booster vaccination. The sequence derives from a man aged 18 to 35 who received the YFV17D yellow fever vaccine. This chain links TRBV5-6 with TRBJ2-7, with D possibly TRBD2 on 6 matching bases. As DNA, the CDR3 is TGTGCCAGCGCTGGGACTCAGGAAGGCGAGCAGTACGTC. Translating it yields CASAGTQEGEQYV.